This TCR beta chain came from a study of blood T cell repertoires in COVID-19. Whole-study context: Samples of COVID-19 (acute and convalescent) were obtained from the United States, Italy and Spain. The cDNA or gDNA used as material had been derived from T cells, B-cell-depleted T cells, or PBMCs.

This CDR3 has 19 residues. Germline V gene sequence: CDR1 SGHKS, CDR2 YYEKEE (reference sequence). V lost 1 base to trimming and J lost 0 bases; unmatched junction nucleotides: 13. The method was immunoSEQ multiplex PCR; TCRdb's version includes in-frame clones alone and lacks a portion of them. The repertoire holds hundreds of thousands of clones, with 65% to 85% as singletons. Cohorts were based on clinical histories the participants reported. Sequenced input: PBMCs or T cells enriched from blood (not recorded which). This sequence joins TRBV5-5 and TRBJ2-4, with TRBD1 matching 7 bases. The TCR was taken from a middle-aged woman with acute COVID-19. CDR3 in amino acids: CASSLNMGTERLAKNIQYF. The CDR3 DNA reads as TGTGCCAGCAGCTTGAATATGGGGACAGAACGATTAGCCAAAAACATTCAGTACTTC.